The 31 T cell receptor beta chains given below trace back to one sample, sequenced in a study of cytotoxic CD8 clonotypes in ibrutinib-treated CLL. Some clones are missing from TCRdb's copy, which holds only in-frame ones; the method was immunoSEQ multiplex PCR. The profile covers fewer than 400,000 clones, with 67% appearing a single time and around 6.3% taken by the ten largest. The sample consisted of PBMCs, taken after 36 months of ibrutinib treatment. These receptors were collected from a human donor with chronic lymphocytic leukemia.

The rearrangement joins TRBV4-1 to TRBJ2-5; D gene unclear. The germline CDR1 and CDR2 sequences are MGHRA and YSYEKL. The ends were cut back, 0 bases at V and 2 bases at J, with 7 bases in the middle. The CDR3 sequence is 14 residues long. This chain's CDR3 is CASSQDYSQETQYF. The CDR3 DNA sequence: TGCGCCAGCAGCCAAGATTACTCGCAAGAGACCCAGTACTTC.

The rearrangement joins TRBV29-1 to TRBJ1-2; no reliable D call. Trimming took 3 bases from V and 3 from J, leaving 14 bases between them. The CDR3 sequence is 14 residues long. The germline V gene has CDR1 SQVTM and CDR2 ANQGSEA. The CDR3 region has the DNA TGCAGCGTTGATGGCCGAGAGCTAGACTATGGCTACACCTTC. Translated, it gives CSVDGRELDYGYTF. Full variable domain (rest looked up from reference TRBV29-1 and TRBJ1-2): SAVISQKPSRDICQRGTSLTIQCQVDSQVTMMFWYRQQPGQSLTLIATANQGSEATYESGFVIDKFPISRPNLTFSTLTVSNMSPEDSSIYLCSVDGRELDYGYTFGSGTRLTVV.

The rearrangement uses TRBV7-9 and TRBJ1-2, with TRBD1 identical over 11 bases. The germline V gene encodes CDR1 SEHNR and CDR2 FQNEAQ (reference sequence). The CDR3 has 14 residues. V lost 5 bases to trimming and J lost 4 bases; unmatched junction nucleotides: 3. The CDR3 loop reads CASSIGTGGYGYTF. Here the CDR3 DNA reads TGTGCCAGCAGCATTGGGACAGGGGGCTATGGCTACACCTTC.

The chain is built from TRBV7-3 and TRBJ2-1; 10 nucleotides agree with TRBD2. With V trimmed by 6 bases and J by 2 bases, 7 bases remained unmatched. Per the germline V gene, CDR1 is SGHTA and CDR2 is FQGTGA. CDR3 length equals 16 residues. CDR3 protein: CASSPLAGATYNEQFF. The CDR3 bases are TGTGCCAGCAGTCCTCTAGCGGGAGCGACCTACAATGAGCAGTTCTTC.

The rearrangement uses TRBV7-9 and TRBJ1-2; the match to TRBD1 covers 8 bases. Germline CDR1 is SEHNR and CDR2 is FQNEAQ (reference sequence). The trim removed 0 bases at V and 2 bases at J, leaving 2 bases unmatched. The CDR3 runs 15 residues. The CDR3 sequence is CASSLAAGGNYGYTF. DNA of the CDR3: TGTGCCAGCAGCTTAGCGGCAGGGGGCAACTATGGCTACACCTTC. The complete variable domain, with remaining parts taken from reference TRBV7-9 and TRBJ1-2, reads DTGVSQNPRHKITKRGQNVTFRCDPISEHNRLYWYRQTLGQGPEFLTYFQNEAQLEKSRLLSDRFSAERPKGSFSTLEIQRTEQGDSAMYLCASSLAAGGNYGYTFGSGTRLTVV.

This clone came up a few times. The genes are TRBV5-1 and TRBJ1-5; no firm D call. The germline V gene has CDR1 SGHRS and CDR2 YFSETQ. The CDR3 sequence is 16 residues long. The V and J ends lost 5 bases and 3 bases respectively, with 18 bases between them. The CDR3 loop reads CASRAAPQATNQPQHF. DNA for the CDR3: TGCGCCAGCAGGGCCGCCCCGCAGGCCACCAATCAGCCCCAGCATTTT.

In DNA form, the CDR3 reads TGTGCCAGCAGTCGGACAGTAGCCTACGAGCAGTACTTC. The encoded protein is CASSRTVAYEQYF. The gene calls are TRBV28 and TRBJ2-7; a possible D gene is TRBD1 (6 bases). CDR1 and CDR2 from the germline V gene are MDHEN and SYDVKM. The CDR3 covers 13 residues. The V and J ends lost 5 bases and 2 bases respectively, with 10 bases between them.

The chain joins TRBV27 to TRBJ1-2; maybe TRBD1 (6 bases). The CDR3 contains 17 residues. Trimming left V 3 bases short and J 4 bases short, with 21 bases between. From germline, CDR1 is MNHEY and CDR2 SMNVEV (reference sequence). The CDR3 DNA reads TGTGCCAGCAGTTTGCTCCTCCCTGCCGGGACACCCTATGGCTACACCTTC. Translated, it gives CASSLLLPAGTPYGYTF.

A few counts support this clone. The chain has TRBV4-1 and TRBJ1-4, with TRBD1 matching 8 bases. This CDR3 comprises 18 residues. From germline, CDR1 is MGHRA and CDR2 YSYEKL. After removal of 4 bases from V and 0 bases from J, the junction contained 10 bases not matched to a gene. The CDR3 reads CASSRPASQGATNEKLFF. Written as DNA, the CDR3 is TGCGCCAGCAGCCGGCCTGCTTCACAGGGGGCAACTAATGAAAAACTGTTTTTT.

V is TRBV7-9 and J is TRBJ1-3; D is unclear. The germline gives CDR1 SEHNR, CDR2 FQNEAQ (reference sequence). V lost 6 bases to trimming and J lost 0 bases, with 12 bases between them. The CDR3 runs to 15 residues. CDR3 sequence (DNA): TGTGCCAGCAGGGGCAGCACGAACTCTGGAAACACCATATATTTT. It specifies CASRGSTNSGNTIYF.

The chain combines TRBV18 with TRBJ2-1; 7 bases line up with TRBD2. V lost 2 bases to trimming and J lost 6 bases; unmatched junction nucleotides: 19. From germline, CDR1 is KGHSH and CDR2 LQKENI. The CDR3 extends over 19 amino acids. CDR3: CASSPSGRGEQGWANEQFF. In DNA form, the CDR3 reads TGTGCCAGCTCACCATCGGGGAGGGGAGAACAAGGGTGGGCCAATGAGCAGTTCTTC.

J is TRBJ2-7 and V is TRBV18; TRBD1 agrees at 9 bases. Looked up from germline, CDR1 is KGHSH and CDR2 is LQKENI. J gave up 4 bases and V 4 bases, and 5 bases lay outside the gene matches. The CDR3 covers 14 residues. The CDR3 coding sequence is TGTGCCAGCTCACTGGTACAGGGGGCTTACGAGCAGTACTTC. Encoded protein: CASSLVQGAYEQYF.

The gene calls are TRBV27 and TRBJ1-4; no clear D gene. V lost 3 bases to trimming and J lost 3 bases, with 11 bases between them. Germline V gene data show CDR1 as MNHEY and CDR2 as SMNVEV (reference sequence). This CDR3 spans 15 amino acids. The CDR3 here is CASSLMGIANEKLFF. CDR3 coding DNA: TGTGCCAGCAGTTTGATGGGGATTGCTAATGAAAAACTGTTTTTT.

The genes are TRBV2 and TRBJ2-5; D gene uncertain. The CDR3 runs 14 residues. Germline V gives CDR1 SNHLY, CDR2 FYNNEI. V was pared by 2 bases and J by 4 bases, with 11 bases between. Written as DNA, the CDR3 is TGTGCCAGCAGTGAATGGTTGTCGGTAGAGACCCAGTACTTC. Encoded protein: CASSEWLSVETQYF.

This clone came up once. The CDR3 loop reads CAGLDHGYTF. CDR3 sequence (DNA): TGTGCCGGTCTGGACCATGGCTACACCTTC. This rearrangement joins TRBV7-9 to TRBJ1-2; D call uncertain. The CDR3 has 10 amino acids. V gave up 11 bases and J gave up 6 bases, with 10 bases separating them. In germline, CDR1 is SEHNR, CDR2 FQNEAQ (reference sequence).

CDR3 protein: CASSAWAEGNEQYF. CDR3 coding DNA: TGCGCCAGCAGCGCGTGGGCCGAGGGGAACGAGCAGTACTTC. This rearrangement joins TRBV4-1 to TRBJ2-7; tentatively, D is TRBD1 or TRBD2 (5 bases each). CDR1 is MGHRA, CDR2 YSYEKL, per germline. The V end was cut by 5 bases, the J end by 5 bases, with 16 bases between. The CDR3 length is 14 residues.

The chain is built from TRBV5-1 and TRBJ2-7, with 7 bases fitting TRBD2. Germline V gene lookup returns CDR1 SGHRS and CDR2 YFSETQ. V lost 0 bases, J lost 6 bases, and 18 bases stayed unmatched. CDR3 size: 18 residues. In DNA, the CDR3 is TGCGCCAGCAGCTTGGGCTGGGAGGGACGGGGAAGGCCGTTCGAGCAGTACTTC. It translates to CASSLGWEGRGRPFEQYF. Looking up the rest from reference TRBV5-1 and TRBJ2-7 gives the full variable domain: KAGVTQTPRYLIKTRGQQVTLSCSPISGHRSVSWYQQTPGQGLQFLFEYFSETQRNKGNFPGRFSGRQFSNSRSEMNVSTLELGDSALYLCASSLGWEGRGRPFEQYFGPGTRLTVT.

J is TRBJ2-3 and V is TRBV5-1; D unclear. From germline, CDR1 is SGHRS and CDR2 YFSETQ. The CDR3 runs to 16 residues. V was shortened by 4 bases and J by 3 bases, with 18 bases between the two germline ends. The DNA of the CDR3 is TGCGCCAGCAGCCGTAACCTACGTAGGGAAACAGATACGCAGTATTTT. Translating gives CASSRNLRRETDTQYF. The complete variable domain, with remaining parts taken from reference TRBV5-1 and TRBJ2-3, reads KAGVTQTPRYLIKTRGQQVTLSCSPISGHRSVSWYQQTPGQGLQFLFEYFSETQRNKGNFPGRFSGRQFSNSRSEMNVSTLELGDSALYLCASSRNLRRETDTQYFGPGTRLTVL.

The chain has TRBV19 and TRBJ1-3; 7 positions match TRBD1. After removal of 5 bases from V and 2 bases from J, the junction contained 9 bases not matched to a gene. CDR3 length: 16 amino acids. CDR1 and CDR2 from the germline V gene are LNHDA and SQIVND (reference sequence). The CDR3 sequence: CASSFVGQGAGNTIYF. The CDR3 DNA is TGTGCCAGTAGTTTCGTCGGGCAGGGGGCTGGAAACACCATATATTTT.

V usage is TRBV7-2 and J usage is TRBJ2-7, with D tentatively TRBD1 or TRBD2 (5 bases each). Trimming shortened V by 7 bases and J by 2 bases, and 18 bases separated the two germline ends. Germline CDR1 and CDR2: SGHTA and FQGNSA. This CDR3 is built from 15 residues. In DNA, the CDR3 is TGTGCCAGCACCATTACCGGGACGGAACCCTACGAGCAGTACTTC. Translated, it gives CASTITGTEPYEQYF.

J is TRBJ2-3 and V is TRBV9, with D unclear. Trimming took 3 bases from V and 2 from J, leaving 16 bases between them. Germline V gene data show CDR1 as SGDLS and CDR2 as YYNGEE. The CDR3 is 16 amino acids. The CDR3 region is CASSAETTPPTDTQYF. The CDR3, as DNA: TGTGCCAGCAGCGCTGAGACCACGCCGCCCACAGATACGCAGTATTTT. Variable domain in full (rest from reference TRBV9 and TRBJ2-3): DSGVTQTPKHLITATGQRVTLRCSPRSGDLSVYWYQQSLDQGLQFLIQYYNGEERAKGNILERFSAQQFPDLHSELNLSSLELGDSALYFCASSAETTPPTDTQYFGPGTRLTVL.

This clone showed up just once. The gene calls are TRBV5-1 and TRBJ2-7, with D unresolved. Germline CDR1 and CDR2: SGHRS and YFSETQ. CDR3 length: 13 amino acids. Deletions cut 4 bases from V and 2 bases from J, with 10 bases between. CDR3 coding DNA: TGCGCCAGCAGCATAGGACCGACCTACGAGCAGTACTTC. Translation gives CASSIGPTYEQYF.

This clone has only a few counts. The V and J genes are TRBV28 and TRBJ1-5; D possibly corresponds to TRBD1 (5 bases). The CDR3 is 15 residues long. Deletions cut 7 bases from V and 4 bases from J, with 17 bases between. Germline V gene data show CDR1 as MDHEN and CDR2 as SYDVKM. CDR3 region: CASTSEEGRNQPQHF. For the CDR3, the DNA is TGTGCCAGCACCTCCGAGGAGGGGAGAAATCAGCCCCAGCATTTT.

This clone was picked up a small number of times. This chain connects TRBV19 to TRBJ1-5, with a possible D match to TRBD1 (5 bases). The V and J ends lost 3 bases and 5 bases respectively, with 14 bases between them. There are 15 residues in the CDR3. Germline-derived CDR1 and CDR2 are LNHDA and SQIVND (reference sequence). The CDR3 nucleotides are TGTGCCAGTAGTATGGCACGGAGGGGCCATCAGCCCCAGCATTTT. It yields the protein CASSMARRGHQPQHF.

In its sample, this clone was seen a few times. The chain joins TRBV7-2 to TRBJ1-2; unclear D gene. This CDR3 has 12 amino acids. V was pared by 5 bases and J by 5 bases, with 9 bases between. The V gene's germline CDR1 is SGHTA and CDR2 FQGNSA. The CDR3: CASSPSFYGYTF. CDR3 DNA sequence: TGTGCCAGCAGCCCCTCCTTTTATGGCTACACCTTC.

The table lists this clone with a few counts. The chain links TRBV28 to TRBJ2-4; TRBD2 matches 13 bases. The CDR3 is made up of 15 amino acids. Germline lookup yields CDR1 MDHEN and CDR2 SYDVKM. Losses at the gene ends were 6 bases for V and 9 bases for J; bases not matched to a gene: 8. The CDR3 DNA follows: TGTGCCAGCAGACCTACTAGCGGGAGGGATCGCATTCAGTACTTC. Translation gives CASRPTSGRDRIQYF.

The V call is TRBV2, the J call TRBJ2-3; TRBD2 might be the D (7 bases). Germline V gene sequence: CDR1 SNHLY, CDR2 FYNNEI. The CDR3 totals 12 residues. V was shortened by 8 bases and J by 4 bases, with 10 bases between the two germline ends. CDR3 protein: CASRGGADTQYF. CDR3 DNA: TGTGCCAGCCGCGGGGGCGCAGATACGCAGTATTTT.

The chain has TRBV29-1 and TRBJ2-3; TRBD2 matches 12 bases. From germline, CDR1 is SQVTM and CDR2 ANQGSEA. Germline trimming cut 6 bases from V and 7 bases from J; bases unmatched to any gene: 11. The CDR3 extends over 15 amino acids. CDR3 in amino acids: CSVRGLAGGPYTQYF. The CDR3 nucleotides are TGCAGCGTCCGTGGGCTAGCGGGGGGGCCGTATACGCAGTATTTT.

V gene TRBV2 combines with J gene TRBJ2-7; 9 bases are a match to TRBD1. This CDR3 has 15 residues. V gave up 5 bases and J gave up 0 bases; unmatched junction bases: 5. Per germline, CDR1 SNHLY and CDR2 FYNNEI. The CDR3 sequence is CASSIQGASSYEQYF. The CDR3 coding sequence is TGTGCCAGCAGTATACAGGGGGCGAGCTCCTACGAGCAGTACTTC.

This chain joins TRBV6-1 and TRBJ1-3, with D uncertain. V was cut by 2 bases and J by 0 bases, with 8 bases left in between. This CDR3 is 15 amino acids long. Germline CDR1 reads MNHNS; CDR2 reads SASEGT. The CDR3 region has the DNA TGTGCCAGCAGTGAACGCGGGTACTCTGGAAACACCATATATTTT. Amino acid sequence: CASSERGYSGNTIYF.

The CDR3 loop is CASREGQANYEQYF. Written as DNA, the CDR3 is TGTGCCAGCAGGGAGGGACAGGCCAACTACGAGCAGTACTTC. The chain is built from TRBV2 and TRBJ2-7; 8 bases map to TRBD1. The CDR3 length is 14 residues. The germline CDR1 and CDR2 sequences are SNHLY and FYNNEI. Losses at the gene ends were 6 bases for V and 3 bases for J; bases not matched to a gene: 7. The variable domain in full, completed from reference TRBV2 and TRBJ2-7, reads EPEVTQTPSHQVTQMGQEVILRCVPISNHLYFYWYRQILGQKVEFLVSFYNNEISEKSEIFDDQFSVERPDGSNFTLKIRSTKLEDSAMYFCASREGQANYEQYFGPGTRLTVT.